This is a list of T cell receptor beta chains from one sample in a study of regulatory T cells in long-lasting Graves disease. TCRdb processed the multiplex PCR reads anew with MiXCR; each CDR3 protein has one entry. This sample has about 310,000 distinct CDR3 sequences, with over 15% found just once. Here the sequenced sample was peripheral blood mononuclear cells (PBMCs), taken at new diagnosis, from a patient treated with antithyroid drugs. The receptor set was obtained from a female donor with Graves disease. Each CDR3 is given with its conserved first and last residue. D genes are given only for firm matches. For some rows the clone size is stated as once, few or many, or as a class when expanded; others skip it.

CDR3aa: CASSQVPRGRRETQYF
CDR3nt: TGTGCCAGCAGCCAAGTCCCCAGGGGGCGCAGGGAGACCCAGTACTTC
abundance: few
j_gene: TRBJ2-5
d_gene: TRBD1
v_gene: TRBV4-2

CDR3aa: CASSFTVRLGGTDTQYF
CDR3nt: TGTGCCAGCAGTTTCACAGTGCGCCTCGGGGGCACAGATACGCAGTATTTT
abundance: many
j_gene: TRBJ2-3
d_gene: .
v_gene: TRBV12-3/TRBV12-4

CDR3aa: CASRSSGQGDRNQPQHF
CDR3nt: TGTGCCAGCAGGTCCTCGGGACAGGGGGACCGCAATCAGCCCCAGCATTTT
abundance: many
j_gene: TRBJ1-5
d_gene: TRBD1
v_gene: TRBV28

CDR3aa: CASSETGLGQPQHF
CDR3nt: TGTGCCAGCAGTGAGACAGGGCTCGGGCAGCCCCAGCATTTT
abundance: .
j_gene: TRBJ1-5
d_gene: TRBD1
v_gene: TRBV12-3/TRBV12-4

CDR3aa: CAWRRWASGEQYF
CDR3nt: TGTGCCTGGAGACGGTGGGCCTCGGGGGAGCAGTACTTC
abundance: many
j_gene: TRBJ2-7
d_gene: .
v_gene: TRBV30

CDR3aa: CASSSPLPLRGYTF
CDR3nt: TGTGCCAGCAGCTCACCCCTTCCCCTGAGGGGCTACACCTTC
abundance: many
j_gene: TRBJ1-2
d_gene: .
v_gene: TRBV7-3

CDR3aa: CAWRYSGIGSEQYF
CDR3nt: TGTGCCTGGAGGTATAGCGGGATTGGGTCCGAGCAGTACTTC
abundance: many
j_gene: TRBJ2-7
d_gene: TRBD2
v_gene: TRBV30

CDR3aa: CSAGQTSGSLYEQYF
CDR3nt: TGCAGTGCTGGCCAGACTAGCGGGAGTCTATACGAGCAGTACTTC
abundance: many
j_gene: TRBJ2-7
d_gene: TRBD2
v_gene: TRBV20-1

CDR3aa: CASSIAGGPTYEQYF
CDR3nt: TGTGCCAGTAGTATAGCTGGGGGGCCGACCTACGAGCAGTACTTC
abundance: few
j_gene: TRBJ2-7
d_gene: .
v_gene: TRBV19

CDR3aa: CASSSPGGYEQYF
CDR3nt: TGTGCCAGCAGCTCCCCCGGAGGCTACGAGCAGTACTTC
abundance: many
j_gene: TRBJ2-7
d_gene: .
v_gene: TRBV5-4

CDR3aa: CASSRTRDVNEQFF
CDR3nt: TGTGCCAGCAGCCGCACCCGGGACGTCAATGAGCAGTTCTTC
abundance: .
j_gene: TRBJ2-1
d_gene: .
v_gene: TRBV11-1

CDR3aa: CASSGTPTGSSPLHF
CDR3nt: TGTGCCAGCAGTGGGACTCCGACAGGATCCTCACCCCTCCACTTT
abundance: many
j_gene: TRBJ1-6
d_gene: .
v_gene: TRBV6-1

CDR3aa: CATSDLLRTSGSGAKNIQYF
CDR3nt: TGTGCCACCAGTGATTTGCTGCGGACTAGCGGGTCCGGAGCCAAAAACATTCAGTACTTC
abundance: many
j_gene: TRBJ2-4
d_gene: TRBD2
v_gene: TRBV24-1

CDR3aa: CASSPPGSDMNTEAFF
CDR3nt: TGTGCCAGCTCACCACCGGGCAGCGACATGAACACTGAAGCTTTCTTT
abundance: .
j_gene: TRBJ1-1
d_gene: .
v_gene: TRBV18

CDR3aa: CASSPPLSALGDTQYF
CDR3nt: TGTGCCAGCAGTCCCCCTTTATCCGCCCTTGGAGATACGCAGTATTTT
abundance: many
j_gene: TRBJ2-3
d_gene: .
v_gene: TRBV28

CDR3aa: CASNTGLRTEAFF
CDR3nt: TGTGCCAGCAATACAGGGTTGCGAACTGAAGCTTTCTTT
abundance: .
j_gene: TRBJ1-1
d_gene: .
v_gene: TRBV25-1

CDR3aa: CASSVGPVAGTGELFF
CDR3nt: TGTGCCAGCAGCGTAGGTCCGGTCGCGGGCACCGGGGAGCTGTTTTTT
abundance: many
j_gene: TRBJ2-2
d_gene: .
v_gene: TRBV9

CDR3aa: CASSAGTTNTGELFF
CDR3nt: TGTGCCAGCAGCGCCGGGACTACGAACACCGGGGAGCTGTTTTTT
abundance: many
j_gene: TRBJ2-2
d_gene: TRBD2
v_gene: TRBV27

CDR3aa: CASSPAGSSYEQYF
CDR3nt: TGTGCCAGCAGCCCGGCGGGGAGCTCCTACGAGCAGTACTTC
abundance: many
j_gene: TRBJ2-7
d_gene: .
v_gene: TRBV11-2

CDR3aa: CASSAGPGIPHEQYF
CDR3nt: TGTGCCAGCAGTGCCGGCCCAGGGATCCCCCACGAGCAGTACTTC
abundance: .
j_gene: TRBJ2-7
d_gene: .
v_gene: TRBV6-1

CDR3aa: CASSIYGYF
CDR3nt: TGTGCCAGCAGTATTTACGGCTACTTC
abundance: few
j_gene: TRBJ2-7
d_gene: .
v_gene: TRBV28

CDR3aa: CASSLTARIQNIQYF
CDR3nt: TGTGCCAGCAGTTTGACAGCGCGAATTCAAAACATTCAGTACTTC
abundance: many
j_gene: TRBJ2-4
d_gene: .
v_gene: TRBV28

CDR3aa: CATNRDPGEDEAFF
CDR3nt: TGTGCCACCAACAGAGACCCCGGGGAGGATGAAGCTTTCTTT
abundance: .
j_gene: TRBJ1-1
d_gene: .
v_gene: TRBV15

CDR3aa: CASSKLAGGGLTDTQYF
CDR3nt: TGTGCCAGCAGTAAACTAGCGGGAGGGGGGCTGACAGATACGCAGTATTTT
abundance: many
j_gene: TRBJ2-3
d_gene: TRBD2
v_gene: TRBV11-2

CDR3aa: CASSVVSWKQGPPYEQYF
CDR3nt: TGTGCCAGCAGTGTCGTTAGTTGGAAACAGGGGCCCCCCTACGAGCAGTACTTC
abundance: many
j_gene: TRBJ2-7
d_gene: TRBD1
v_gene: TRBV28

CDR3aa: CASSYSEGGYGYTF
CDR3nt: TGTGCCAGCAGTTACTCTGAGGGGGGCTATGGCTACACCTTC
abundance: few
j_gene: TRBJ1-2
d_gene: .
v_gene: TRBV6-5

CDR3aa: CASSIRGNTDTQYF
CDR3nt: TGTGCCAGTAGTATTAGAGGAAACACAGATACGCAGTATTTT
abundance: .
j_gene: TRBJ2-3
d_gene: .
v_gene: TRBV19

CDR3aa: CASSLRQGGILQQFF
CDR3nt: TGTGCCAGCAGTTTACGGCAGGGGGGGATTTTACAGCAGTTCTTC
abundance: many
j_gene: TRBJ2-1
d_gene: .
v_gene: TRBV28

CDR3aa: CAISDNGGDNSPLHF
CDR3nt: TGTGCCATCAGTGATAACGGCGGAGATAATTCACCCCTCCACTTT
abundance: many
j_gene: TRBJ1-6
d_gene: .
v_gene: TRBV10-3

CDR3aa: CASSLLRTSFDTANYEQYF
CDR3nt: TGTGCCAGCAGCTTATTAAGGACTAGTTTTGACACAGCGAACTACGAGCAGTACTTC
abundance: many
j_gene: TRBJ2-7
d_gene: TRBD2
v_gene: TRBV13

CDR3aa: CASIRSPGGGGELFF
CDR3nt: TGTGCCAGTATCCGAAGCCCAGGGGGCGGCGGGGAGCTGTTTTTT
abundance: .
j_gene: TRBJ2-2
d_gene: TRBD1
v_gene: TRBV19

CDR3aa: CASSFAGRNTGELFF
CDR3nt: TGTGCCAGCAGTTTCGCGGGTCGGAACACCGGGGAGCTGTTTTTT
abundance: many
j_gene: TRBJ2-2
d_gene: .
v_gene: TRBV2

CDR3aa: CSARGPGGSDYGYTF
CDR3nt: TGCAGTGCTAGAGGTCCAGGGGGCTCGGACTATGGCTACACCTTC
abundance: few
j_gene: TRBJ1-2
d_gene: TRBD1
v_gene: TRBV20-1

CDR3aa: CASSSVGSTGNTIYF
CDR3nt: TGTGCCAGCAGTTCCGTCGGTAGCACTGGAAACACCATATATTTT
abundance: many
j_gene: TRBJ1-3
d_gene: .
v_gene: TRBV6-5

CDR3aa: CASSATSGTGETQYF
CDR3nt: TGTGCCAGCAGTGCGACTAGCGGGACTGGGGAGACCCAGTACTTC
abundance: many
j_gene: TRBJ2-5
d_gene: TRBD2
v_gene: TRBV28

CDR3aa: CASSLVGVWGLNTEAVF
CDR3nt: TGCGCCAGCAGCTTGGTGGGAGTTTGGGGACTCAACACTGAAGCTGTCTTT
abundance: .
j_gene: TRBJ1-1
d_gene: .
v_gene: TRBV5-1